Listed below are T cell receptor beta chains from one sample, sequenced in a study of CD8 T cells in ankylosing spondylitis. TCRdb fed the 5' RACE reads into MiXCR, producing one record per CDR3 protein. The table lists approximately 350,000 distinct CDR3 sequences, roughly 20% of them singletons. What was sequenced was blood, either unsorted or a sorted T cell fraction (not recorded which). The receptors come from a male donor with ankylosing spondylitis or in good health (not recorded which). CDR3s include the opening cysteine and the closing phenylalanine or tryptophan. D genes are given only for firm matches. The size of a clone is reported for some rows only, either as once, few or many, or as a class for expanded clones.

-	TRBV29-1	TRBJ1-3	-	TGCAGCGCCTCTGTGGGTCCTGGAAACACCATATATTTT	CSASVGPGNTIYF
TRBD1	TRBV4-1	TRBJ2-7	few	TGCGCCAGCAGCCAAGAAGGGACAGGGGCCTACGAGCAGTACTTC	CASSQEGTGAYEQYF
TRBD1	TRBV12-3/TRBV12-4	TRBJ1-4	-	TGTGCCACCCAGGGGGCCGGAGGGGAAAAACTGTTTTTT	CATQGAGGEKLFF
-	TRBV5-6	TRBJ1-1	-	TGTGCCAGCAGCTTGGGAGTAGGAGCCAACACTGAAGCTTTCTTT	CASSLGVGANTEAFF
-	TRBV28	TRBJ2-1	few	TGTGCCAGCAGTTCCTGGACAGATTACAATGAGCAGTTCTTC	CASSSWTDYNEQFF
-	TRBV12-3/TRBV12-4	TRBJ2-2	-	TGTGCCAGCACTCTGGGGGGATCCGGGGAGCTGTTTTTT	CASTLGGSGELFF
TRBD1	TRBV29-1	TRBJ1-2	-	TGCAGCGCCCCCAGGACAGGAGGGAGCGGCTACACCTTC	CSAPRTGGSGYTF
TRBD2	TRBV9	TRBJ2-1	-	TGTGCCAGCAGCGTAAGCGGGGGGGCCGCTGAGCAGTTCTTC	CASSVSGGAAEQFF
TRBD1	TRBV29-1	TRBJ1-2	-	TGCAGCGTTGAAGGTCGGGACAGCGGCTACACCTTC	CSVEGRDSGYTF
TRBD2	TRBV6-4	TRBJ2-3	many	TGTGCCAGCTCCTCTAGCGGGGGTTTCGATACGCAGTATTTT	CASSSSGGFDTQYF
TRBD1	TRBV15	TRBJ2-3	-	TGTGCCACCAGCATGAGGGGGACAGGCACAGATACGCAGTATTTT	CATSMRGTGTDTQYF
TRBD2	TRBV28	TRBJ2-3	-	TGTGCCAGCAGGGCAGGGAGGGGAGATACGCAGTATTTT	CASRAGRGDTQYF
TRBD2	TRBV25-1	TRBJ2-5	few	TGTGCCAGCAGTGAGGGAGGGGAGACCCAGTACTTC	CASSEGGETQYF
-	TRBV29-1	TRBJ1-1	few	TGCAGCGTTGAGTCCTCAGAGAATATGAACACTGAAGCTTTCTTT	CSVESSENMNTEAFF
-	TRBV24-1	TRBJ2-5	-	TGTGCCACCAGTGATTTGTCGTATGAGACCCAGTACTTC	CATSDLSYETQYF
-	TRBV4-2	TRBJ2-7	-	TGTGCCAGCAGCCCCTCTAATTCCGTCGCCGAGCAGTACTTC	CASSPSNSVAEQYF
TRBD1	TRBV2	TRBJ2-3	-	TGTGCCAGCAGTGAAACGGACAGGGAGGTGGATACGCAGTATTTT	CASSETDREVDTQYF
-	TRBV4-1	TRBJ2-2	-	TGCGCCAGCAGCCAAGTTGAGACAGGTTCCGTCGGGGAGCTGTTTTTT	CASSQVETGSVGELFF
TRBD1	TRBV7-8	TRBJ2-1	-	TGTGCCAGCAGCACACGACAGGGGCCTTACAATGAGCAGTTCTTC	CASSTRQGPYNEQFF
-	TRBV29-1	TRBJ2-7	many	TGCAGCGCTCTGGGGGGCAGCTCCTACGAGCAGTACTTC	CSALGGSSYEQYF
TRBD2	TRBV12-3/TRBV12-4	TRBJ2-1	-	TGTGCCAGCAGTTCGGGACTAGCGTTTGAGCAGTTCTTC	CASSSGLAFEQFF
TRBD1	TRBV7-3	TRBJ2-5	few	TGTGCCAGCAGCCCAGGGACAGGCTGGTCCCAAGAGACCCAGTACTTC	CASSPGTGWSQETQYF
TRBD1	TRBV20-1	TRBJ2-7	-	TGCAGTGCTAGAGTTTGGGGACAGAGCTCCTACGAGCAGTACTTC	CSARVWGQSSYEQYF
-	TRBV24-1	TRBJ2-1	-	TGTGCCACCAGTCAGGACTACAATGAGCAGTTCTTC	CATSQDYNEQFF
-	TRBV20-1	TRBJ2-7	-	TGCAGTGCTAGGGCAGACTATATCTCCTACGAGCAGTACTTC	CSARADYISYEQYF
-	TRBV28	TRBJ2-7	-	TGTGCCAAAAGACAGGCCCTATCCTACGAGCAGTACTTC	CAKRQALSYEQYF
TRBD2	TRBV10-3	TRBJ2-5	few	TGTGCCATCAGGGGGACTAGCGTGGGAGAGACCCAGTACTTC	CAIRGTSVGETQYF
TRBD1	TRBV7-9	TRBJ2-7	-	TGTGCCAGCAGCTTCAGGGGACAGGACCACGAGCAGTACTTC	CASSFRGQDHEQYF
TRBD1	TRBV7-8	TRBJ2-7	few	TGTGCCAGCAGCGTCGGACAGGTCTCCTACGAGCAGTACTTC	CASSVGQVSYEQYF